The 30 T cell receptor beta chains given below trace back to one sample, sequenced in a study of T cells after yellow fever vaccination. TCRdb reanalysed the 5' RACE reads using MiXCR and keeps one entry per CDR3 protein. The data contain under 150,000 distinct CDR3 sequences, approximately 7.7% of them singletons. Specimen: CD4+ T cells sorted from PBMCs, collected 5 days after the yellow fever booster vaccination. The origin of the receptors is a man aged 25 to 45 who received the YFV17D yellow fever vaccine.

This clonotype came up many times. The chain carries TRBV28 and TRBJ2-7; TRBD2 is a possible D gene (6 bases). The length of the CDR3 is 13 residues. Trimming cost V 4 bases and J 2 bases, with 9 bases left between them. Germline V gene lookup returns CDR1 MDHEN and CDR2 SYDVKM. The CDR3 DNA is TGTGCCAGCAGTTGGGCGGGGACCTACGAGCAGTACTTC. Translation gives CASSWAGTYEQYF.

At least ten counts were recorded for this clonotype. This chain connects TRBV5-1 to TRBJ2-7; 7 nucleotides align to TRBD1. The V gene end was trimmed by 2 bases and the J gene end by 3 bases; junction bases not matched to a gene: 11. This CDR3 has 16 amino acids. Per germline, CDR1 SGHRS and CDR2 YFSETQ. The CDR3 is CASSFGVRQGGYEQYF. CDR3 DNA sequence: TGCGCCAGCAGCTTCGGGGTGAGACAGGGCGGCTACGAGCAGTACTTC.

This clonotype was observed many times. The V and J genes are TRBV7-2 and TRBJ2-7; 10 nucleotides agree with TRBD1. CDR3 length: 16 residues. CDR1 SGHTA and CDR2 FQGNSA come from the germline V gene. J was trimmed by 2 bases and V by 2 bases; bases with no gene match: 6. CDR3 protein: CASSLRGQGLTYEQYF. In DNA form, the CDR3 reads TGTGCCAGCAGCTTAAGGGGACAGGGGCTCACCTACGAGCAGTACTTC.

This clonotype came up many times. The chain recombines TRBV9 with TRBJ2-7; D is perhaps TRBD1 (5 bases). This CDR3 comprises 14 residues. Germline CDR1 reads SGDLS; CDR2 reads YYNGEE. V lost 0 bases, J lost 5 bases, and 12 bases lay in between. The CDR3 DNA is TGTGCCAGCAGCGTAGCTACCCAGGGCCACGAGCAGTACTTC. Translation gives CASSVATQGHEQYF.

This clonotype was observed at least ten times. J is TRBJ2-5 and V is TRBV6-2 or TRBV6-3; the match to TRBD1 covers 8 bases. V was clipped by 6 bases and J by 4 bases; unmatched bases: 13. Germline loops: CDR1 MNHEY, CDR2 SVGEGT. The CDR3 runs 16 residues. The CDR3 DNA follows: TGTGCCAGCAGAAAAACCGGGACAGGTACTCGAGAGACCCAGTACTTC. Translating gives CASRKTGTGTRETQYF.

In its sample, this clonotype was seen many times. This chain links TRBV7-6 with TRBJ2-2; D remains unclear. This CDR3 spans 16 amino acids. Trimming cost V 1 base and J 5 bases, with 14 bases left between them. CDR1 and CDR2 from the germline V gene are SGHVS and FNYEAQ. CDR3 residues: CASSLGIGRTTGELFF. The CDR3 coding sequence is TGTGCCAGCAGCTTAGGAATCGGGCGGACGACCGGGGAGCTGTTTTTT.

At least ten counts were recorded for this clonotype. The gene calls are TRBV10-3 and TRBJ2-1; a possible D gene is TRBD2 (5 bases). This CDR3 has 14 residues. Germline V gene data show CDR1 as ENHRY and CDR2 as SYGVKD. The V gene lost 2 bases and the J gene lost 9 bases, with 14 bases spanning the gap. This CDR3 is CAISESNVGSEQFF. The CDR3 nucleotides are TGTGCCATCAGTGAGAGCAACGTTGGGAGTGAGCAGTTCTTC.

This clonotype showed up just a few times. The CDR3 bases are TGTGCCAGCAGCCTTTCAGCGGGAGGGCCAGATACGCAGTATTTT. Amino acid sequence: CASSLSAGGPDTQYF. V and J are TRBV5-6 and TRBJ2-3, with 10 bases lining up with TRBD2. Germline assignment: CDR1 SGHDT and CDR2 YYEEEE. With V trimmed by 4 bases and J by 4 bases, 6 bases remained unmatched. CDR3 length: 15 residues.

This clonotype came up many times. The rearrangement links TRBV10-3 to TRBJ2-5; a possible D gene is TRBD2 (6 bases). CDR1 is ENHRY, CDR2 SYGVKD, per germline. Deletions cut 6 bases from V and 0 bases from J, with 8 bases between. The CDR3 runs to 13 residues. The CDR3 nucleotides are TGTGCCATCAGGGAGGGGTACCAAGAGACCCAGTACTTC. Translating gives CAIREGYQETQYF.

There are many counts of this clonotype. This rearrangement joins TRBV4-3 to TRBJ2-7; possible D gene TRBD2, 5 bases. The CDR3 length is 15 residues. Germline V CDR1 and CDR2: LGHNA, YSLEER. V was pared by 0 bases and J by 2 bases, with 11 bases between. CDR3 sequence: CASSQEGAGPYEQYF. The CDR3 DNA reads TGCGCCAGCAGCCAAGAGGGAGCCGGCCCCTACGAGCAGTACTTC.

The chain has TRBV15 and TRBJ2-7; D perhaps matches TRBD1 (6 bases). The V end was cut by 3 bases, the J end by 0 bases, with 12 bases between. The CDR3 has 15 residues. Germline V gene sequence: CDR1 LNHNV, CDR2 YYDKDF (reference sequence). CDR3 in DNA: TGTGCCACCAGCAGTGACCGGGACACCTCCTACGAGCAGTACTTC. Amino acids: CATSSDRDTSYEQYF.

This clonotype came up many times. This rearrangement joins TRBV9 to TRBJ2-7; TRBD1 aligns across 8 bases. V dropped 2 bases and J dropped 4; count of bases not matched to a gene: 8. The CDR3 contains 15 residues. CDR1 SGDLS and CDR2 YYNGEE come from the germline V gene. Here the CDR3 reads CASSVGQGALYEQYF. In nucleotides, the CDR3 is TGTGCCAGCAGCGTTGGACAGGGAGCGCTATACGAGCAGTACTTC. Looking up the rest from reference TRBV9 and TRBJ2-7 gives the full variable domain: DSGVTQTPKHLITATGQRVTLRCSPRSGDLSVYWYQQSLDQGLQFLIQYYNGEERAKGNILERFSAQQFPDLHSELNLSSLELGDSALYFCASSVGQGALYEQYFGPGTRLTVT.

This clonotype was detected ten times or more. V and J are TRBV7-9 and TRBJ2-7; TRBD1 matches 8 bases. Trimming took 8 bases from V and 0 from J; bases not matched to a gene: 12. Germline V lookup: CDR1 SEHNR, CDR2 FQNEAQ (reference sequence). The CDR3 is made up of 16 amino acids. The CDR3 DNA reads as TGTGCCAGCGGATTAAGACAGGGGCAACCCTCCTACGAGCAGTACTTC. This codes for CASGLRQGQPSYEQYF.

The sample holds many counts of this clonotype. J is TRBJ1-1 and V is TRBV14; TRBD1 matches 8 bases. V was pared by 0 bases and J by 7 bases, with 1 base of the junction left unmatched. The CDR3 extends over 13 amino acids. From germline, CDR1 is SGHDN and CDR2 FVKESK. CDR3 DNA sequence: TGTGCCAGCAGCCAAGACAGGGGGCGTGAAGCTTTCTTT. Its protein is CASSQDRGREAFF.

Remarks on this clonotype: A much more abundant neighbour one base away suggests this may be a read error. This chain uses TRBV20-1 with TRBJ2-7, with 11 bases lining up with TRBD2. CDR1 is DFQATT, CDR2 SNEGSKA, per germline (reference sequence). This CDR3 region has 19 residues. CDR3 region: CCARVPLAGGLMSTYEQYF. The CDR3 nucleotides read TGCTGTGCTAGAGTTCCTCTAGCGGGAGGACTAATGTCAACCTACGAGCAGTACTTC.

This clonotype was observed a handful of times. The J gene is TRBJ1-5, the V gene TRBV12-3 or TRBV12-4; possible D gene TRBD1, 6 bases. V was trimmed by 6 bases and J by 3 bases, leaving 15 bases between them. This CDR3 is built from 15 residues. The CDR3 protein is CASSTTGTNNQPQHF. The CDR3 DNA is TGTGCCAGCAGCACCACCGGGACAAACAATCAGCCCCAGCATTTT.

Worth noting for this clonotype: A much larger clone sits a single nucleotide away, making a read error possible. The V and J genes are TRBV7-7 and TRBJ2-5, with TRBD2 identical over 7 bases. Germline V lookup: CDR1 SSHAT, CDR2 FNYEAQ (reference sequence). The CDR3 contains 15 residues. The CDR3 DNA reads TGTGCTAGCAGCTTAGCGGCTAGCGGACGAGAGACCCAGTACTTC. This gives the protein CASSLAASGRETQYF.

The gene calls are TRBV7-9 and TRBJ2-3; 9 bases align to TRBD2. The CDR3 is made up of 15 amino acids. Germline lookup yields CDR1 SEHNR and CDR2 FQNEAQ (reference sequence). Trimming at V came to 4 bases and at J to 0 bases, leaving 2 bases not matched to a gene. CDR3 in amino acids: CASSSLAGSTDTQYF. For the CDR3, the DNA is TGTGCCAGCAGCTCGCTAGCGGGGAGCACAGATACGCAGTATTTT.

With respect to this clonotype: A read error may explain this, as a much larger clone is one base away. V and J are TRBV24-1 and TRBJ2-3; no firm D call. The germline V gene encodes CDR1 KGHDR and CDR2 SFDVKD. This CDR3 is built from 12 residues. As DNA, the CDR3 is TGTACCACCAGTGTTGCAGCAGATACGCAGTATTTT. Residues: CTTSVAADTQYF.

The rearrangement uses TRBV7-2 and TRBJ1-2, with a weak D call TRBD1 (5 bases). CDR1 SGHTA and CDR2 FQGNSA come from the germline V gene. Trimming left V 0 bases short and J 2 bases short, with 10 bases between. The CDR3 sequence is 15 residues long. CDR3 nucleotides: TGTGCCAGCAGCTTAGCCCCGGGGACGAACTATGGCTACACCTTC. As protein: CASSLAPGTNYGYTF.

This clonotype was seen many times. The V gene is TRBV12-3 or TRBV12-4, the J gene TRBJ2-3, with 9 bases matching TRBD2. V trimming: 6 bases; J trimming: 0 bases; junction bases outside the gene matches: 4. This CDR3 is 15 amino acids long. The DNA of the CDR3 is TGTGCCAGCAGCCCCCTAGCGGGGAGCACAGATACGCAGTATTTT. Protein sequence: CASSPLAGSTDTQYF.

The sample holds many counts of this clonotype. The chain carries TRBV15 and TRBJ2-5, with 7 nucleotides matching TRBD2. V shed 1 base and J 4 bases; nucleotides not matched to a gene: 3. Germline V gene lookup returns CDR1 LNHNV and CDR2 YYDKDF (reference sequence). There are 14 residues in the CDR3. CDR3 in amino acids: CATSRAGRVETQYF. For the CDR3, the DNA is TGTGCCACCAGCAGAGCAGGGAGGGTAGAGACCCAGTACTTC.

At least ten counts were recorded for this clonotype. The gene calls are TRBV3-1 and TRBJ1-6; D unresolved. The CDR3 sequence is 13 residues long. Trimming left V 4 bases short and J 7 bases short, with 8 bases between. Germline V gene data show CDR1 as LGHDT and CDR2 as YNNKEL (reference sequence). Here the CDR3 reads CASSPGSNSPLHF. CDR3 DNA: TGTGCCAGCAGCCCAGGATCGAATTCACCCCTCCACTTT.

This clonotype occurred many times. The gene calls are TRBV5-5 and TRBJ2-1; 11 nucleotides align to TRBD2. V was pared by 4 bases and J by 5 bases, with 5 bases of the junction left unmatched. The CDR3 is made up of 15 amino acids. The germline V gene has CDR1 SGHKS and CDR2 YYEKEE (reference sequence). CDR3 sequence reads: CASSSSGRAHNEQFF. The CDR3 DNA is TGTGCCAGCAGCAGTAGCGGGAGGGCCCACAATGAGCAGTTCTTC.

This clonotype was detected ten times or more. The chain carries TRBV18 and TRBJ1-3; no definite D call. CDR1 is KGHSH, CDR2 LQKENI, per germline. V was trimmed by 3 bases and J by 4 bases, leaving 7 bases between them. The CDR3 contains 13 residues. CDR3 sequence: CASSPIRGNTIYF. CDR3 in DNA: TGTGCCAGCTCACCTATCCGGGGAAACACCATATATTTT.

This clonotype appeared many times. This chain connects TRBV7-3 to TRBJ2-2; D is perhaps TRBD2 (5 bases). The germline V gene encodes CDR1 SGHTA and CDR2 FQGTGA. The CDR3 totals 16 residues. The V gene lost 5 bases and the J gene lost 1 base, with 14 bases spanning the gap. Here the CDR3 reads CASSPSAGLNTGELFF. The CDR3 region has the DNA TGTGCCAGCAGCCCCTCGGCGGGCTTGAACACCGGGGAGCTGTTTTTT.

This clonotype was observed many times. The genes are TRBV4-3 and TRBJ2-1; D unresolved. Between the trimmed V and J ends, which lost 0 bases and 6 bases, there was a span of 15 bases. Germline lookup yields CDR1 LGHNA and CDR2 YSLEER. This CDR3 contains 16 residues. The CDR3 here is CASSQDTGVAANEQFF. The DNA for the CDR3 is TGCGCCAGCAGCCAAGATACTGGAGTGGCGGCCAATGAGCAGTTCTTC.

V gene TRBV10-3 combines with J gene TRBJ2-3; 7 nucleotides agree with TRBD2. The CDR3 contains 15 residues. The trim removed 5 bases at V and 4 bases at J, leaving 9 bases unmatched. The V gene's germline CDR1 is ENHRY and CDR2 SYGVKD. In DNA, the CDR3 is TGTGCCATCAGTAGCCCTGGCGGGAGCTCAGATACGCAGTATTTT. This translates into CAISSPGGSSDTQYF.

This clonotype was counted many times. The chain is built from TRBV12-3 or TRBV12-4 and TRBJ2-1; 8 bases match TRBD2. The CDR3 contains 12 residues. J lost 10 bases, V lost 7 bases, and 6 bases had no gene match. The CDR3 DNA reads as TGTGCCAGCAACCAGCGGGAGAAGGAGCAGTTCTTC. This sequence encodes CASNQREKEQFF.

This clonotype has ten or more counts. V is TRBV7-2 and J is TRBJ1-3; D might be TRBD1 (5 bases). V lost 5 bases, J lost 0 bases, and 11 bases lay in between. The CDR3 is made up of 15 amino acids. From germline, CDR1 is SGHTA and CDR2 FQGNSA. CDR3 residues: CASSRDGYSGNTIYF. The DNA of the CDR3 is TGTGCCAGCAGCCGGGACGGGTACTCTGGAAACACCATATATTTT.